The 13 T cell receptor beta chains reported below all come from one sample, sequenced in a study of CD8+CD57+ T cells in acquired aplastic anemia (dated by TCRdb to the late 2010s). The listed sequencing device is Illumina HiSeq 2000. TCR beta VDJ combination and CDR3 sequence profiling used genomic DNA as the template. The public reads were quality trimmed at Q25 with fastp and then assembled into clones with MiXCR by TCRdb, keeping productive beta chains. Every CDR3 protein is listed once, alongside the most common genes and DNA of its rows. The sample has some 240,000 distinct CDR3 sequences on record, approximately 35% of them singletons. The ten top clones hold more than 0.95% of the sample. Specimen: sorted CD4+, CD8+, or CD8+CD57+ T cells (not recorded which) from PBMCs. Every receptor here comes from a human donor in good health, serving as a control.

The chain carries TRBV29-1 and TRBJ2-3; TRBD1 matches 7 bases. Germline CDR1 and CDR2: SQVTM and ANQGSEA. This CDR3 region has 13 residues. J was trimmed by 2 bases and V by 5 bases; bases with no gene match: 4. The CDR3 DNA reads TGCAGCGTTCTCAGGGGGACCACAGATACGCAGTATTTT. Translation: CSVLRGTTDTQYF.

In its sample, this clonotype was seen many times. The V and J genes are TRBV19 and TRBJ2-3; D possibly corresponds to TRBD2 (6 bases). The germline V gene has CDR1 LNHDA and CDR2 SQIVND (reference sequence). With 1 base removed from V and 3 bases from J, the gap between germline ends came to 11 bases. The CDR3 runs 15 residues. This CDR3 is CASSIVTSKTDTQYF. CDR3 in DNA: TGTGCCAGTAGTATAGTTACTAGCAAGACAGATACGCAGTATTTT.

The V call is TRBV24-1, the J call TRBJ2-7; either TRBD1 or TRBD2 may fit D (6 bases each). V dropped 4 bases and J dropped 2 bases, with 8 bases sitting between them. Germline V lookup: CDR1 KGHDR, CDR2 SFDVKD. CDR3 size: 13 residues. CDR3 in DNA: TGTGCCACCAGTGAAAGGGGGGCCTACGAGCAGTACTTC. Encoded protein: CATSERGAYEQYF.

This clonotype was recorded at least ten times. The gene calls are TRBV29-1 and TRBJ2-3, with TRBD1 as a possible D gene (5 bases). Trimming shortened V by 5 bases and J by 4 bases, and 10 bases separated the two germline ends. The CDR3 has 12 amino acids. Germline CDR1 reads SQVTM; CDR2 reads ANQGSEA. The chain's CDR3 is CSVRQGADTQYF. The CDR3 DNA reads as TGCAGCGTTAGGCAGGGCGCAGATACGCAGTATTTT.

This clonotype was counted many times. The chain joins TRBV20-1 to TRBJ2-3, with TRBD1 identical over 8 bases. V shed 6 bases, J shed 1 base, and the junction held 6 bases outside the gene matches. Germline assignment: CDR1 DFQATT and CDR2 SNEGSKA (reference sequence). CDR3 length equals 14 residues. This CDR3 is CSAQEGQGTDTQYF. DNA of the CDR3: TGCAGTGCCCAAGAGGGACAGGGCACAGATACGCAGTATTTT.

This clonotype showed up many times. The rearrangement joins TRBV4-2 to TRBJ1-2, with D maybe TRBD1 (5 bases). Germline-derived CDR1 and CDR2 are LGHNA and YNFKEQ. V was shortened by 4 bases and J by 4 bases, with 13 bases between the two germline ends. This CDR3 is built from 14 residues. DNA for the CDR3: TGTGCCAGCAGCCTCTCGTCAGGGACCTATGGCTACACCTTC. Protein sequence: CASSLSSGTYGYTF.

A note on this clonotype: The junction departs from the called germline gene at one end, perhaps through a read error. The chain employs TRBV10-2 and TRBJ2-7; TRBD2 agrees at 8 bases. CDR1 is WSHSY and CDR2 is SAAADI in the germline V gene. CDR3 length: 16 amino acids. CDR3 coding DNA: TGTGCCAGCAGGCACTCCGGGGGGGCCAGCTCCTACGAGCAGTACTTC. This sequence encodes CASRHSGGASSYEQYF.

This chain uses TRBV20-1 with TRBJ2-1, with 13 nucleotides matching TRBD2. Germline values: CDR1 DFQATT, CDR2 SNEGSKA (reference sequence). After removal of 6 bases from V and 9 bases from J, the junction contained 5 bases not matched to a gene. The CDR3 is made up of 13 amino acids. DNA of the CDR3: TGCAGTGCCCCGACTAGCGGGGGGAGTGAGCAGTTCTTC. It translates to CSAPTSGGSEQFF.

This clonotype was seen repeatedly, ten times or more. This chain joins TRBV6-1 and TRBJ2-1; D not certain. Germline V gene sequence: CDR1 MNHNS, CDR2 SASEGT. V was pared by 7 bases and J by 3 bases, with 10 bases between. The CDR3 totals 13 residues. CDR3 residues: CASNHRSYNEQFF. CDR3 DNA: TGTGCCAGCAATCACCGTAGCTACAATGAGCAGTTCTTC.

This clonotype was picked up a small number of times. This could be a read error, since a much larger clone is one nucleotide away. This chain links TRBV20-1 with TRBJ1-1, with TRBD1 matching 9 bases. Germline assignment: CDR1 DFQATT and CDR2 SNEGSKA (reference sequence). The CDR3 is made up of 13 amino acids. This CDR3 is CSAEGQGVTGAFF. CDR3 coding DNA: TGCAGTGCTGAGGGACAGGGTGTGACTGGAGCTTTCTTT.

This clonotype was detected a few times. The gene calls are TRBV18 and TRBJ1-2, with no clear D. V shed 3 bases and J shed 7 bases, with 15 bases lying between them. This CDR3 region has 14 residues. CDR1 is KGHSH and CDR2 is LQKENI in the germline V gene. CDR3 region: CASSPPSLWFGYTF. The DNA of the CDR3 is TGTGCCAGCTCACCCCCCTCGCTCTGGTTTGGCTACACCTTC.

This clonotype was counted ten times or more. The CDR3 region is CASSEFGGGSTDTQYF. The CDR3 DNA sequence: TGTGCCAGCAGTGAATTCGGCGGGGGAAGCACAGATACGCAGTATTTT. V usage is TRBV2 and J usage is TRBJ2-3; 7 bases agree with TRBD2. The CDR3 covers 16 residues. The ends lost 2 bases at V and 0 bases at J; junction bases unmatched: 5. The germline V gene has CDR1 SNHLY and CDR2 FYNNEI.

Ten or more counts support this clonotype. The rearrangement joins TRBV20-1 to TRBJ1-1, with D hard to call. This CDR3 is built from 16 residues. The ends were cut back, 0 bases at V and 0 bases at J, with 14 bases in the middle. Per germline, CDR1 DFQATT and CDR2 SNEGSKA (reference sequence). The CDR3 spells CSAREGGSLMNTEAFF. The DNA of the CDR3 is TGCAGTGCTAGAGAAGGAGGCAGCCTCATGAACACTGAAGCTTTCTTT.